The entry that follows covers one TCR beta chain sequence. This clonotype was seen ten or more times. What this receptor recognizes is not known. No base quality information exists; no much larger clone differs at one position. The library was obtained by RT-PCR. The sequencer listed for this sample is Illumina HiSeq 2500. TCRdb reprocessed the public reads (quality trimming at Q25 with fastp, clone calling with MiXCR) and kept in-frame beta chains. Every distinct CDR3 protein forms one entry, paired with its most common genes and DNA. In all, the sample holds 860,000 or so distinct CDR3 sequences, and over 20% of those were seen once. The top ten constitute 10% of the sample. Taken from cysteine to phenylalanine, the CDR3 has 12 residues. The read is trimmed to its CDR3 DNA, 36 bases read in frame from base 1. The trim is 1 base for V and 8 bases for J, with a gap of 8 bases between the germline ends. CDR1 and CDR2 (SGHTA, FQGNSA) derive from the germline V gene.

This sample stems from a study of response to subunit inactivated influenza vaccine (dated by TCRdb to 2016 to 2019). Broadly, across the study: Deep quantitative profiling of the T cell receptor repertoire was used in the study to follow responses to a trivalent subunit inactivated influenza vaccine. Findings and caveats that apply to the study as a whole: It was suggested by the authors that each seasonal influenza vaccination may recruit only a limited number of new T cells.

The starting material was PBMCs from blood, obtained around 5 days after vaccination. Rearrangement joined TRBV7-2 to TRBJ1-1; the D segment could be TRBD1, given 5 matching bases. The TCR comes from a man aged 50-60 years who received an inactivated influenza vaccine. Donor details come from another sample of the same person, matched by shared clones. The bases are TGTGCCAGCAGCTTAGATGAGGGGGAAGCTTTCTTT. Its protein reads: CASSLDEGEAFF.